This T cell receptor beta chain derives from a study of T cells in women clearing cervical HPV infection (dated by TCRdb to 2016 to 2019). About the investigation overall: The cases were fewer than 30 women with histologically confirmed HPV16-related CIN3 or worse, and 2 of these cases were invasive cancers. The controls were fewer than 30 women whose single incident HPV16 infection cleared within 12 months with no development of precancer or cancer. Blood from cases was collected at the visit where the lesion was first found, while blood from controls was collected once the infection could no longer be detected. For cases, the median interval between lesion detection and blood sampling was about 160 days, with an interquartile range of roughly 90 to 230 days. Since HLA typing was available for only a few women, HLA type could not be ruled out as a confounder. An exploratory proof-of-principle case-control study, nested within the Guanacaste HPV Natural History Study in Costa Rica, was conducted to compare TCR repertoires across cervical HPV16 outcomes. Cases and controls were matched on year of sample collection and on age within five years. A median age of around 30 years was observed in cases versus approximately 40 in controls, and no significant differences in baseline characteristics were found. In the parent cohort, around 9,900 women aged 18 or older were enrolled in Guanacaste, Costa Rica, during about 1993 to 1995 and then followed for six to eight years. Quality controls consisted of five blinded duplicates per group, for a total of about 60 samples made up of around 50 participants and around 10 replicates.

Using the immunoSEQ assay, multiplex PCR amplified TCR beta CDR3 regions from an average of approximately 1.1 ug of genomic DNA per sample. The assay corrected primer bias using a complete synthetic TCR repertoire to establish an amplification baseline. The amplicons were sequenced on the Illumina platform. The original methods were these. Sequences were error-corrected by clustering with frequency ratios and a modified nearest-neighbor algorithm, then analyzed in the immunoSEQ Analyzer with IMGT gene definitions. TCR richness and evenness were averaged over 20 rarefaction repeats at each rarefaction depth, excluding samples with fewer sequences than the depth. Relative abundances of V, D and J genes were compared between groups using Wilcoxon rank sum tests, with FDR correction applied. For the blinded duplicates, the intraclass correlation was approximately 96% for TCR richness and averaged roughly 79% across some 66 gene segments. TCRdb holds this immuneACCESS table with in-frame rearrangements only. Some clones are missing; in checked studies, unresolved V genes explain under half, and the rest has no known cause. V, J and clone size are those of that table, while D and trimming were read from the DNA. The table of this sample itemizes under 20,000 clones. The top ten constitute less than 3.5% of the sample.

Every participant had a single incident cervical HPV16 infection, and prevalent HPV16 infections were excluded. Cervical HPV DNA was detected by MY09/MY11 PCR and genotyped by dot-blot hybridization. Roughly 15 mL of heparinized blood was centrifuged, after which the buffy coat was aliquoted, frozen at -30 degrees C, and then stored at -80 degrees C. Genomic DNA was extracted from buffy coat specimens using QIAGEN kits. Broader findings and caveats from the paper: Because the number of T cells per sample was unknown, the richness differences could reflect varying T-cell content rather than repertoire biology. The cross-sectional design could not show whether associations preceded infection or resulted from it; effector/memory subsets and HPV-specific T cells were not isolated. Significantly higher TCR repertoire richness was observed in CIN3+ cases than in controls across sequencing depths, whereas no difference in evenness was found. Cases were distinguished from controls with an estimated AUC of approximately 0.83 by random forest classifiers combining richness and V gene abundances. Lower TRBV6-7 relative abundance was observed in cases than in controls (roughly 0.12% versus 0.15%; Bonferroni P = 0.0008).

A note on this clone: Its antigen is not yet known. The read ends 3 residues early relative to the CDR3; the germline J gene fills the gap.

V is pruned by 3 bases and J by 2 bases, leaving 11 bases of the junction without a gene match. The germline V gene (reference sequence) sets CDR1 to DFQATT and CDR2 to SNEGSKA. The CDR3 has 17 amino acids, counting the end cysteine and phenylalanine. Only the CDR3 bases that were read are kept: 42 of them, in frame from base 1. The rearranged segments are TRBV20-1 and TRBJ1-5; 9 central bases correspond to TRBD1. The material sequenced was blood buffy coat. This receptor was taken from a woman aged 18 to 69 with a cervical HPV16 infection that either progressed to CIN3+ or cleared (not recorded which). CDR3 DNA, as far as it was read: TGCAGTGCTAGTCGACAGGGGGTCGTTTCAGGCAATCAGCCC. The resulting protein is CSASRQGVVSGNQP. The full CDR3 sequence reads CSASRQGVVSGNQPQHF.